Sequencing of this T cell receptor beta chain was carried out in a study of blood T cell dynamics during melanoma immunotherapy. General study results and limits: Disease-control patients' PBMC repertoires became either more clonal or more diverse at W3.

Measured with immunoSEQ multiplex PCR; TCRdb has only the in-frame clones, and not every one. The sample carries about 11,000 clones, more than 70% recorded once. Only one count was recorded for this clone. As yet, its antigen is unknown. The time point here: week 3, after first cycle of checkpoint inhibitor. The CDR3 has 14 residues. V was trimmed by 4 bases and J by 1 base, leaving 5 bases between them. CDR1 is MNHNS and CDR2 is SASEGT in the germline V gene. The chain combines TRBV6-1 with TRBJ1-6, with D hard to call. Sequences were derived from blood, sampled from a patient treated with checkpoint blockade. The sequence derives from a human donor with melanoma. The CDR3 loop is CASSGRSYNSPLHF. Here the CDR3 DNA reads TGTGCCAGCAGTGGACGGTCCTATAATTCACCCCTCCACTTT.